This T cell receptor beta chain appears in the sequencing data of a study of shared clonotypes between healthy human individuals (TCRdb year 2020). Context from the whole study: The cohort included three men and a couple of women between 18 and 49 years of age. For each donor, CD4 naive and CD4 memory were each run on three plates, CD8 naive on two plates, and CD8 memory on one plate. Different laboratories and diverse techniques were used to prepare libraries and sequence TCR repertoires, to increase sequencing depth and limit assay-specific biases. Blood TCR repertoires of about 5 healthy adults were deeply sequenced to estimate repertoire size and the extent of clonotype sharing between individuals. Per donor, leukapheresis produced somewhere between about 0.94 and 9.5 billion PBMCs.

What the authors observed across the whole study: Across four donors, around 5% of naive CD4, approximately 3.6% of naive CD8, around 2.5% of memory CD4, and about 0.4% of memory CD8 clonotypes were shared. Based on pairwise subsampling, the degree of clonotype sharing among donors was expected to be affected by sequencing depth. Clonotypes shared by all four sorted-subset donors showed higher generation probabilities than non-shared clonotypes. Only blood was sampled, and tissue TCR repertoires likely differ from those in blood. Naive subsets generally had larger estimated clonotype richness than memory subsets did. Because the study included a small number of donors, the genetic and exposure-history diversity represented was limited. Even with the large sequencing depth, rarefaction of the sorted-subset datasets indicated that sequencing was incomplete.

TCR CDR3 regions were amplified from genomic DNA by multiplex PCR using the deep immunoSEQ assay. Extracted genomic DNA from each cell subset was distributed evenly across all wells of several immunoSEQ 96-well plates, and each plate was treated as a replicate. Each replicate PCR for sorted subsets received 150 to 250 ng genomic DNA, equal to tens of thousands of T cell genomes. Purified libraries were measured with a Qubit 3.0 fluorometer, size-checked on a Bioanalyzer 2100, and measured again with the KAPA Library Quantification kit. Every immunoSEQ 96-well plate was sequenced on a separate single-read 150-cycle Illumina NextSeq 550 flow cell. Under the source paper's analysis protocol: Because only junctional sequences without quality scores were contained in the immunoSEQ output, filtering matching that applied to full-length reads could not be performed. To assign V/J genes and CDR3, sequences were annotated using PyIR, a Python wrapper for IgBLAST v1.9, with IMGT germline references. Reads were removed for weak V/J assignments (E-value above 1e-6), missing CDR3, stop codons, out-of-frame junctions, or ambiguous translated residues. V3J clonotypes were defined as sequences sharing the same inferred V gene, J gene, and CDR3 amino acid sequence. Percentage overlap between repertoires was computed as shared unique clonotypes divided by the size of the smaller repertoire. Three approaches were used to assess repertoire richness: RTK rarefaction, the Chao1 estimator, and Recon v2.1 estimates of unobserved clonotypes. For all TCRbeta clonotypes obtained by the gDNA method from four donors, generation probabilities were computed with OLGA. Sourced from immuneACCESS, this table was stored by TCRdb with only in-frame sequences that have V and J called. A share of the clones is absent; for the studies checked, an unresolved V gene accounts for under half, and the remainder has no known explanation. Clone size and the V and J calls come from that table; the DNA yielded D and trimming. This sample gives millions of clones in total; 85% to 95% of them show up just once. The ten largest clonotypes hold roughly 0.13% of the sample.

This clone was found once. The clone's antigen remains unknown. Per-base quality was not reported, and no clone a single base away is much larger than it. The sample holds other DNA sequences that translate to the same CDR3. The donors were healthy, HIV-negative adults with no recently reported acute infections or vaccinations. All donors were Caucasian adults living in Nashville, Tennessee, USA. CD4+ T cells were enriched through magnetic negative selection, after which naive cells were positively selected on CD45RA and the remaining negative fraction served as the memory subset. Blood was obtained by leukapheresis, after which PBMCs were separated by Ficoll-Histopaque density gradient centrifugation and cryopreserved in liquid nitrogen vapor phase. Analytical flow cytometry was used to check the purity and quantity of every magnetically sorted T cell population. From each sorted fraction, genomic DNA was isolated and quantified by UV absorbance on a Nanodrop 2000c.

Sample: naive CD4+ T cells sorted from blood. What the cell subset or site label conveys for this sample: CD45RA+ positively selected. The clonotype was recovered from a man between 18 and 29 years old in good health.

The base sequence is TGTGCCAGCAGCGTAGCCCAGGGAAACACCATATATTTT. It codes for CASSVAQGNTIYF. The chain couples TRBV9 to TRBJ1-3; the D gene is unclear. V and J lose 0 bases and 4 bases, and a span of 5 bases separates them. The CDR3 runs 13 residues from the cysteine to the phenylalanine. The only DNA kept is the CDR3, 39 bases in frame from the first base. The germline V gene encodes CDR1 SGDLS and CDR2 YYNGEE.